This paragraph reports one TCR beta chain. The sample is drawn from a study of control samples from healthy donors and cancer patients. The germline CDR1 and CDR2 sequences are SQVTM and ANQGSEA. The CDR3 sequence is 16 residues long. Trimming removed 0 bases at V and 0 bases at J, with 12 bases between. Clones were sequenced by immunoSEQ multiplex PCR, and TCRdb holds only the in-frame ones, with some missing. The sample includes under 110,000 clones, 75% to 90% of them seen just once. The rearrangement links TRBV29-1 to TRBJ2-4; D possibly corresponds to TRBD2 (5 bases). The sequencing input was blood. This clonotype was sampled from a man aged 25 to 40 in good health. The chain's CDR3 is CSVEDGRASAKNIQYF. CDR3 coding DNA: TGCAGCGTTGAAGATGGGAGAGCCTCAGCCAAAAACATTCAGTACTTC.